Included here is one T cell receptor beta chain sequence, with context. The antigen is not known. This entry comes from a study of T cells after yellow fever vaccination. TCRdb recomputed calls from the 5' RACE reads with MiXCR, one row per CDR3 protein. In the table there are around 200,000 distinct CDR3 sequences, approximately 10% of which are singletons. CDR3 length: 16 residues. Trimming pared 5 bases from V and 2 bases from J, leaving 16 bases between. Findings and caveats of the study: Some clonotypes were seen in both the CD4 and the CD8 compartments. These made up a small share and likely arose from convergent recombination.

V is TRBV12-3 or TRBV12-4 and J is TRBJ2-1; D is unresolved. Here the sequenced sample was CD8+ T cells sorted from PBMCs, taken 15 days after the yellow fever booster vaccination. The clonotype originates from a man between 18 and 35 years old who received the YFV17D yellow fever vaccine. DNA of the CDR3: TGTGCCAGCAGTGAGCCTGAGACTGTTCCCTACAATGAGCAGTTCTTC. Residues: CASSEPETVPYNEQFF.